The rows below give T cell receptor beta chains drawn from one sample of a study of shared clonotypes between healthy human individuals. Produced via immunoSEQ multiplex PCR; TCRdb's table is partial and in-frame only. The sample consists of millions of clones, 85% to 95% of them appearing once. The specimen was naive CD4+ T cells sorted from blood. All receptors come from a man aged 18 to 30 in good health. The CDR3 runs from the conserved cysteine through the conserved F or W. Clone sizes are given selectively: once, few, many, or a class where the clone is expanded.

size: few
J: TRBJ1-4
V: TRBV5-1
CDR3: CASSPQTGTNEKLFF

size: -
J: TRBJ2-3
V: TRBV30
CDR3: CAWSRVPGLATSTDTQYF

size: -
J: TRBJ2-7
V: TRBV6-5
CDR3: CASRPTSVPNYEQYF

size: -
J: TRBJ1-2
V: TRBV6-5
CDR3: CASSPDRNVYGYTF

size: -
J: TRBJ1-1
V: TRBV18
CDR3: CASSPLPSPEAFF

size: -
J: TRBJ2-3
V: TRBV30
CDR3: CAWDRGLSTDTQYF

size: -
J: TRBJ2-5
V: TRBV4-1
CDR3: CASSQDPLRETQYF

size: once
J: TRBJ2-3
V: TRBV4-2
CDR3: CASSQVRDGAQYF

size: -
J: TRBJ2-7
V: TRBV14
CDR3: CASSPGQAFEQYF

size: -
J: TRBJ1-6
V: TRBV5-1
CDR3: CASSLGGSYNSPLHF

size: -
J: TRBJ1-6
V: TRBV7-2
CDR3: CASSSSTGGSSPLHF

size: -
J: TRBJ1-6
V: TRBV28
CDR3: CASRATEGSPLHF

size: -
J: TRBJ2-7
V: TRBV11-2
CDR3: CASSRLAGSQYF

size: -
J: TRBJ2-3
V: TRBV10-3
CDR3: CATYPGQITDTQYF

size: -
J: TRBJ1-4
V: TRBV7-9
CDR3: CASSLKPFPATSTNEKLFF

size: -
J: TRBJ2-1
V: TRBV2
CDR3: CATHRGLAYNEQFF

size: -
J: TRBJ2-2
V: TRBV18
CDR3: CASSPQISGSGGELFF

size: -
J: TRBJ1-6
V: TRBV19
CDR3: CASSNLGGWGMTSPLHF

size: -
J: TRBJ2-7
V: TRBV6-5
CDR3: CASSRLGGDYEQYF

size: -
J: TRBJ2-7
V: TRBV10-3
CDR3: CAISEYALAGGPYEQYF

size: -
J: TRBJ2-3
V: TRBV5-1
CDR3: CASSLQGSSTDTQYF

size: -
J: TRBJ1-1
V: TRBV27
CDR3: CASRSTGGARFEAFF

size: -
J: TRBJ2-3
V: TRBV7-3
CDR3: CASSPVAGASTDTQYF

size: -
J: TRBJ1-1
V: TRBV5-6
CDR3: CASSSVQWGVNTEAFF

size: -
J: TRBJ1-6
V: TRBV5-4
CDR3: CASSLDNGGSPLHF

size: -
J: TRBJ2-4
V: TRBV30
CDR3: CAWSVEQGWDKNIQYF

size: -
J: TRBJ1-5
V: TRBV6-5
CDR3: CASSRDRSNQPQHF

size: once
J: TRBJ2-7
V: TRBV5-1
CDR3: CASSLGQGIFYEQYF

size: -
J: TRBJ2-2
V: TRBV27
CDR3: CASSFGDRVNTGELFF

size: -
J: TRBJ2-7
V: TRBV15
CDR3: CATSPQGYEQYF

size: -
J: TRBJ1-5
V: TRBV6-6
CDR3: CASSSPGQGQPQHF

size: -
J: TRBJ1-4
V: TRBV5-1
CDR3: CASSLYGGTNEKLFF

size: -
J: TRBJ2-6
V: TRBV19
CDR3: CASTMGDGGANVLTF

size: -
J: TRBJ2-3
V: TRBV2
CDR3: CASSFGTGITDTQYF

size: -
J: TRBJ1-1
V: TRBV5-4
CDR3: CASRDSVLNTEAFF

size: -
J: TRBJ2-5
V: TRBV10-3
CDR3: CAIRGGRSETQYF

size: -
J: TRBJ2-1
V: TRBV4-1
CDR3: CASSLNLNSPYNEQFF

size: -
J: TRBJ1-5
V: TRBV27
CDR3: CASRTTGGNQPQHF

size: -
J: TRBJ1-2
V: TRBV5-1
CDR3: CASSSGMAVNGYTF

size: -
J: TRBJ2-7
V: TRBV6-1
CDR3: CASSESPGPNYEQYF